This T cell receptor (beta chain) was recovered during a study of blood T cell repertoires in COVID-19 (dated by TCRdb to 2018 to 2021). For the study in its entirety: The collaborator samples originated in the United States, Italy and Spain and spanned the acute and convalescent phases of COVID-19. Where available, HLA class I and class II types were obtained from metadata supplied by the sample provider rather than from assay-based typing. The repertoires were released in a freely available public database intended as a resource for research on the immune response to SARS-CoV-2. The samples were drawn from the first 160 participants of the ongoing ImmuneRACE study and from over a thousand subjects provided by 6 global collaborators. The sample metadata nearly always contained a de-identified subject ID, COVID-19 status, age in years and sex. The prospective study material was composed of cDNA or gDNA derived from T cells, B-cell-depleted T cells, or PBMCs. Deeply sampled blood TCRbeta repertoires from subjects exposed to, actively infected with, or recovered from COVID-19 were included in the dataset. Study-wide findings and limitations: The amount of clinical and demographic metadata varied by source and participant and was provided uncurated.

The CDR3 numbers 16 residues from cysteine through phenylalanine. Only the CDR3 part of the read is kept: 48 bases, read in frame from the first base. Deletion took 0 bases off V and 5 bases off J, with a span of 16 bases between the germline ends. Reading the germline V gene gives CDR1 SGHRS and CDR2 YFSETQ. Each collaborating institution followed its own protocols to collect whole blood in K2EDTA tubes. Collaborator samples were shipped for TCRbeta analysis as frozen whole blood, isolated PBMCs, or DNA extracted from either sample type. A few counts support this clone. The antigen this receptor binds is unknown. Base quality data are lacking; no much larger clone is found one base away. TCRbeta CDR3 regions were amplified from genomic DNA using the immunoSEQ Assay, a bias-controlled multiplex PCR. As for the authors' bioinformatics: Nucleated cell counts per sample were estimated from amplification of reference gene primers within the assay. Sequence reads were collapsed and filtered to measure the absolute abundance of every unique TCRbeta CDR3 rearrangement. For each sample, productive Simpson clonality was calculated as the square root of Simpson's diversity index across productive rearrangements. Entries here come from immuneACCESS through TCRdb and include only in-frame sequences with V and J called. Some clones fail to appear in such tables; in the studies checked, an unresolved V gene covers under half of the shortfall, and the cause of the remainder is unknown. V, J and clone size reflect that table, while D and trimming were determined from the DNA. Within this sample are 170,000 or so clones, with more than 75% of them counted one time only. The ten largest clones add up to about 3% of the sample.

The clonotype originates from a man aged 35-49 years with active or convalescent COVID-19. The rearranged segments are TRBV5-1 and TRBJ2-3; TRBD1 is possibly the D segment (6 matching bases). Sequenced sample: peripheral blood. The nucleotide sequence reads TGCGCCAGCAGCTTGGGGGGGCGAGCAAGGGGAGATACGCAGTATTTT. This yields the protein CASSLGGRARGDTQYF.